The T cell receptor (beta chain) described here comes from a study of cytomegalovirus exposure and HLA in healthy donors. For the study at large: Unique TCRs numbering around 85 million, obtained from HLA-typed donors, made up an early data release.

The V and J ends lost 4 bases and 0 bases, in that order; junction bases with no gene match: 13. The CDR3 totals 18 residues. Germline CDR1 is SEHNR and CDR2 is FQNEAQ (reference sequence). Study outcomes and limitations: V- and J-gene trimming of TCR beta was linked (in a later analysis) to a missense DCLRE1C variant. Cytomegalovirus-associated status was assigned to about 160 TCR beta chains. A later analysis reportedly found that, within productive TCRs, an Asian-associated ancestry cluster had fewer N-insertions than the mean observed across the roughly 630 donors.

The PCR contained 60 Vbeta and 13 Jbeta primers. The table came from immunoSEQ multiplex PCR; TCRdb's copy has only in-frame clones and leaves some out. There are hundreds of thousands of clones in the sample; over 75% occur only once, and 1.8% lies in the top ten. In its sample, this clone was seen a few times. Its antigen is not identified. This TCR was recovered from a male donor in good health and CMV-seronegative. Input material: PBMCs. The chain joins TRBV7-9 to TRBJ2-3, with 7 bases identical to TRBD2. For the CDR3, the DNA is TGTGCCAGCAGCTCACCTCAGGAGGGAGGGTCTAGCACAGATACGCAGTATTTT. Residues: CASSSPQEGGSSTDTQYF.